This T cell receptor (beta chain) originates from a study of memory CD4+ T cells and cytomegalovirus serostatus. Profiling relied on immunoSEQ multiplex PCR, and the TCRdb table lists in-frame clones only, not all of them. The sample yields about 61,000 clones, approximately 85% seen once. A note on this clone: Its antigen is undetermined.

The germline CDR1 and CDR2 sequences are SGHRS and YFSETQ. The CDR3 runs to 14 residues. With 0 bases removed from V and 4 bases from J, the gap between germline ends came to 8 bases. The study's findings and limits: The CMV-associated TCR signature appears largely within the CD4+ memory repertoire. About 40% of the roughly 160 known CMV-associated TCRbeta sequences appeared in CD4+ memory.

The sort gate was single viable CD3+CD4+CD8-CD45RO+ cells for memory CD4+ T cells. After thawing, CD4+ T cells were positively selected. The chain is built from TRBV5-1 and TRBJ2-1; D is perhaps TRBD1 (6 bases). The sequencing input was memory CD4+ T cells from blood. This sequence was found in an adult in good health and CMV-seronegative. CDR3 protein: CASSLGQDYNEQFF. As DNA, the CDR3 is TGCGCCAGCAGCTTGGGACAGGATTACAATGAGCAGTTCTTC.